These T cell receptor beta chains were read from a single sample in a study of blood T cells in healthy people across ages. A single record per CDR3 protein comes from TCRdb applying MiXCR to the 5' RACE reads. The table lists 850,000 to 1,300,000 distinct CDR3 sequences, roughly 45% of them singletons. The sample was blood. All receptors derive from a woman aged 55-69 years in good health. Both conserved end residues are part of each CDR3. A D gene is named only where the DNA matches it firmly. Where a row states a size, it is once, few, many or the class of an expanded clone; other rows omit it.

TRBD2,TRBV7-2,TRBJ2-1,few,TGTGCCAGCAGCTTAGACGGGAGGGGAAACAATGAGCAGTTCTTC,CASSLDGRGNNEQFF
TRBD2,TRBV7-6,TRBJ2-7,NA,TGTGCCAGCAGCTCAAAGGCGGGGGAGGGAGCCTACGAGCAGTACTTC,CASSSKAGEGAYEQYF
TRBD1,TRBV5-1,TRBJ1-6,few,TGCGCCAGCAGCTTGGCCGGACAGGGTGGTGGTTCACCCCTCCACTTT,CASSLAGQGGGSPLHF
NA,TRBV2,TRBJ2-7,few,TGTGCCAGCAGCGTTATCCGCGAGCAGTACTTC,CASSVIREQYF
NA,TRBV4-1,TRBJ2-7,NA,TGCGCCAGCAGCCAAGGAATTAGCGTACCCTACGAGCAGTACTTC,CASSQGISVPYEQYF
NA,TRBV10-3,TRBJ1-2,few,TGTGCCATCAGTGATTCGTTCGGGGGGAAGGATGGCTACACCTTC,CAISDSFGGKDGYTF
TRBD2,TRBV25-1,TRBJ2-1,NA,TGTGCCAGCAGGCGCCCCAGCGGGAGTGTGAATGAGCAGTTCTTC,CASRRPSGSVNEQFF
TRBD2,TRBV11-1,TRBJ2-7,few,TGTGCCAGCAGCTTAGGTCGGGCGGGAGTGTACGAGCAGTACTTC,CASSLGRAGVYEQYF
TRBD2,TRBV9,TRBJ2-7,few,TGTGCCAGCAGCCCCCGGGAGGGCAGCTCCTACGAGCAGTACTTC,CASSPREGSSYEQYF
NA,TRBV29-1,TRBJ2-1,few,TGCAGCGTTGACCCCGGTACCTCCCACAATGAGCAGTTCTTC,CSVDPGTSHNEQFF
NA,TRBV20-1,TRBJ1-5,NA,TGCAGTGCTAGAAACAGTAGAAACAATCAGCCCCAGCATTTT,CSARNSRNNQPQHF
NA,TRBV10-1,TRBJ2-3,few,TGCGCCAGCAGTGAGGACAGGGAGGCAGATACGCAGTATTTT,CASSEDREADTQYF
TRBD2,TRBV18,TRBJ2-1,NA,TGTGCCAGCTCGCGACAACTAGCGGGAATACCGGGAAATGAGCAGTTCTTC,CASSRQLAGIPGNEQFF
NA,TRBV7-9,TRBJ1-1,NA,TGTGCCAGCAGCTTAGCCGGGGGCCTTCGCGCTGAAGCTTTCTTT,CASSLAGGLRAEAFF
NA,TRBV29-1,TRBJ2-1,few,TGCAGCCTCCGGTGGGACAATGAGCAGTTCTTC,CSLRWDNEQFF
NA,TRBV12-3/TRBV12-4,TRBJ2-3,few,TGTGCCAGCAGTCCGCCGGGCAGAGCGGCTACAGATACGCAGTATTTT,CASSPPGRAATDTQYF
NA,TRBV5-1,TRBJ2-7,NA,TGCGCCAGCAGCTTGGGGATGGGGTACGAGCAGTACTTC,CASSLGMGYEQYF
NA,TRBV27,TRBJ1-2,few,TGTGCCAGCAGTGAGTCGAGGTTAGCTAACTATGGCTACACCTTC,CASSESRLANYGYTF
NA,TRBV12-3/TRBV12-4,TRBJ2-5,NA,TGTGCCAGCAGTGTACAGAGAGCAGGGGAGACCCAGTACTTC,CASSVQRAGETQYF
NA,TRBV27,TRBJ2-7,few,TGTGCCAGCAGTTTAAGTATCGGGCGGACGTACGAGCAGTACTTC,CASSLSIGRTYEQYF
NA,TRBV11-2,TRBJ2-5,NA,TGTGCCAGCAGCTTAGGCAGTGGGGTAAACAATGAGCAGTACTTC,CASSLGSGVNNEQYF
TRBD2,TRBV18,TRBJ2-1,few,TGTGCCAGCTCACCCCAAGGGCGGGAGTACGATGAGCAGTTCTTC,CASSPQGREYDEQFF
NA,TRBV7-9,TRBJ2-3,few,TGTGCCAGCAGCTTACGCGGACAGCCGACGGATACGCAGTATTTT,CASSLRGQPTDTQYF
TRBD1,TRBV27,TRBJ1-2,many,TGTGCCAGCAGTTTATCGGCACAGGGGTATGGCTACACCTTC,CASSLSAQGYGYTF
NA,TRBV2,TRBJ2-7,few,TGTGCCAGCACCGAGGGATATACCTACGAGCAGTACTTC,CASTEGYTYEQYF
TRBD1,TRBV5-1,TRBJ2-7,few,TGCGCCAGCAGCTTGGACACAGGGGCGCGCTACGAGCAGTACTTC,CASSLDTGARYEQYF
TRBD2,TRBV24-1,TRBJ2-5,NA,TGTGCCACCAGTGACGTCGGAGCCGGGACTAGAGCCTCCGATGAGCAGTACTTC,CATSDVGAGTRASDEQYF
NA,TRBV13,TRBJ2-5,NA,TGTGCCAGCAGCGCCCCGGACCAAGAGACCCAGTACTTC,CASSAPDQETQYF
TRBD2,TRBV7-9,TRBJ2-1,NA,TGTGCCAGCAGCCATCGGACTAGCGGGGATGAGCAGTTCTTC,CASSHRTSGDEQFF
TRBD1,TRBV5-1,TRBJ2-7,few,TGCGCCAGCAGCGTGGGACAGGCCGGATCCTCTTTGTCCTACGAGCAGTACTTC,CASSVGQAGSSLSYEQYF
NA,TRBV6-2/TRBV6-3,TRBJ2-3,few,TGTGCCAGCAGTTACTCCCCCTCTGGCGGTACTAGCACAGATACGCAGTATTTT,CASSYSPSGGTSTDTQYF
NA,TRBV6-2/TRBV6-3,TRBJ2-1,few,TGTGCCAGCGGGGAAAGGGGGGGACTCAATGAGCAGTTCTTC,CASGERGGLNEQFF
NA,TRBV20-1,TRBJ1-2,NA,TGCAGTGCTAGAGTCTTTGCCGTGCGCGAGCGGTCTAACTATGGCTACACCTTC,CSARVFAVRERSNYGYTF
NA,TRBV7-2,TRBJ2-7,NA,TGTGCCAGCAGCTTGTTTCCGAGGGGCTATACCTACAATGAGCAGTACTTC,CASSLFPRGYTYNEQYF
TRBD2,TRBV18,TRBJ2-1,few,TGTGCCAGCTCACCCTTGGGAGGGAGCGGTCATATCTACAATGAGCAGTTCTTC,CASSPLGGSGHIYNEQFF
NA,TRBV11-2,TRBJ2-5,NA,TGTGCCAGCAGCTTAGTATTCGGGGGGCTAGAGACCCAGTACTTC,CASSLVFGGLETQYF
TRBD2,TRBV20-1,TRBJ2-1,NA,TGCAGTGCTAGATGGGAGGCTAGCGGAATTAATGAGCAGTTCTTC,CSARWEASGINEQFF
NA,TRBV6-5,TRBJ2-4,few,TGTGCCAGCAGTTACAGGAGCCCAACGGACAAAAACATTCAGTACTTC,CASSYRSPTDKNIQYF
TRBD2,TRBV7-8,TRBJ2-1,few,TGTGCCAGCAGCCAACGTAGCGGGAGGTTGGCCCAAAGCTCCTACAATGAGCAGTTCTTC,CASSQRSGRLAQSSYNEQFF
NA,TRBV7-2,TRBJ2-3,few,TGTGCCAGCAGCTTTGTTGGGAGTGGCTCAGATACGCAGTATTTT,CASSFVGSGSDTQYF
TRBD1,TRBV13,TRBJ2-7,NA,TGTGCCAGCAGCCAAGCCGGGACAGGGGGCCACGAGCAGTACTTC,CASSQAGTGGHEQYF
TRBD2,TRBV10-3,TRBJ2-1,few,TGTGCCATCACGACTAGCGCGTCCTACAATGAGCAGTTCTTC,CAITTSASYNEQFF
NA,TRBV27,TRBJ2-7,NA,TGTGCCAGCAGTCGTTTCCCCCACGAGCAGTACTTC,CASSRFPHEQYF
NA,TRBV2,TRBJ2-7,few,TGTGCCAGCAGGCAGTTATACGAGCAGTACTTC,CASRQLYEQYF
NA,TRBV2,TRBJ2-7,NA,TGTGCCAGCAGTGAACGGGGCAGGGTATACGAGCAGTACTTC,CASSERGRVYEQYF
NA,TRBV12-3/TRBV12-4,TRBJ2-2,NA,TGTGCCAGCAGTCCGCGCCAGGTTGGAACCGGGGAGCTGTTTTTT,CASSPRQVGTGELFF
NA,TRBV20-1,TRBJ2-1,NA,TGCAGTGCTCCGGACCGGAGACACAGCTTCAATGAGCAGTTCTTC,CSAPDRRHSFNEQFF
NA,TRBV29-1,TRBJ2-7,NA,TGCAGCGTTGTAGGGGACGAGGAAACCTACGAGCAGTACTTC,CSVVGDEETYEQYF
TRBD1,TRBV11-2,TRBJ2-5,NA,TGTGCCAGCAGTCAGACCGACAGGGGGGAGACCCAGTACTTC,CASSQTDRGETQYF
NA,TRBV29-1,TRBJ2-1,once,TGCAGCGTCCGCCGGACTATCGGCAATGAGCAGTTCTTC,CSVRRTIGNEQFF
NA,TRBV7-9,TRBJ2-6,NA,TGTGCCAGCAGCTTAGTAGAGGGGTCTGGGGCCAACGTCCTGACTTTC,CASSLVEGSGANVLTF
NA,TRBV6-6,TRBJ2-5,NA,TGTGCCAGCAGTTCGGGCAGGGGAGAGACCCAGTACTTC,CASSSGRGETQYF
TRBD2,TRBV24-1,TRBJ2-1,few,TGTGCCACCAGTGATTCGGGGGGGAATGAGCAGTTCTTC,CATSDSGGNEQFF
NA,TRBV5-1,TRBJ2-7,NA,TGCGCCAGCAGCGTGGAGGCGGTAAGGGGCGAGCAGTACTTC,CASSVEAVRGEQYF
TRBD2,TRBV6-6,TRBJ2-7,NA,TGTGCCAGCAGCTATCCGACTAGCGGGAGTTACGAGCAGTACTTC,CASSYPTSGSYEQYF